The 26 T cell receptor beta chains given below trace back to one sample, sequenced in a study of CD8 T cells in ankylosing spondylitis. TCRdb used MiXCR to reprocess the 5' RACE reads, holding one entry per CDR3 protein. This table has 150,000 to 200,000 distinct CDR3 sequences, around a sixth appearing once. Sequenced sample: blood, either unsorted or a sorted T cell fraction (not recorded which). The receptors shown here come from a male donor aged 5-30 years with ankylosing spondylitis or in good health (not recorded which).

This rearrangement joins TRBV4-1 to TRBJ2-2; 8 nucleotides align to TRBD1. CDR3 length equals 15 residues. CDR1 and CDR2 (germline): MGHRA, YSYEKL. The V gene end was trimmed by 6 bases and the J gene end by 8 bases; junction bases not matched to a gene: 11. The CDR3 nucleotides read TGCGCCAGCAGAGGGACAGGCCAACTCCGGGGGGAGCTGTTTTTT. Translation gives CASRGTGQLRGELFF.

In this sample, this clonotype turned up many times. This chain uses TRBV29-1 with TRBJ2-4; D call uncertain. CDR3 length: 13 residues. Germline V CDR1 and CDR2: SQVTM, ANQGSEA. Trimming took off 3 bases at V and 5 bases at J, with 11 bases between the two ends. CDR3 loop: CSVEKAPENIQYF. CDR3 in DNA: TGCAGCGTTGAGAAAGCTCCGGAAAACATTCAGTACTTC.

J is TRBJ1-3 and V is TRBV7-2; D gene uncertain. Trimming cost V 3 bases and J 0 bases, with 15 bases left between them. The germline CDR1 and CDR2 sequences are SGHTA and FQGNSA. This CDR3 is 17 amino acids long. In DNA, the CDR3 is TGTGCCAGCAGCTTTAGCAGTGTAGGTCACTCTGGAAACACCATATATTTT. It encodes CASSFSSVGHSGNTIYF.

V is TRBV20-1 and J is TRBJ2-1; 10 positions match TRBD2. V trimming: 4 bases; J trimming: 0 bases; junction bases outside the gene matches: 9. This CDR3 is 17 amino acids long. The germline gives CDR1 DFQATT, CDR2 SNEGSKA (reference sequence). In DNA, the CDR3 is TGCAGTGCTATTGCTAGCGGGAGAGGGGCCTCCTACAATGAGCAGTTCTTC. As protein: CSAIASGRGASYNEQFF.

V usage is TRBV6-4 and J usage is TRBJ1-1, with D possibly TRBD1 on 6 matching bases. CDR3 length: 15 amino acids. V lost 5 bases to trimming and J lost 0 bases, with 13 bases between them. Germline CDR1 MRHNA, CDR2 SNTAGT. Here the CDR3 reads CASSPRDNVNTEAFF. For the CDR3, the DNA is TGTGCCAGCAGTCCTCGGGACAACGTGAACACTGAAGCTTTCTTT.

V and J are TRBV20-1 and TRBJ2-7; TRBD2 aligns across 11 bases. Trimming cost V 4 bases and J 10 bases; bases outside gene matches: 9. CDR3 length equals 13 residues. From germline, CDR1 is DFQATT and CDR2 SNEGSKA (reference sequence). DNA for the CDR3: TGCAGTGCTAAACTAGCGGGAGCGGGGGAACAGTACTTC. Encoded protein: CSAKLAGAGEQYF.

This clonotype was seen ten or more times. The chain employs TRBV12-3 or TRBV12-4 and TRBJ2-1; 10 nucleotides line up with TRBD2. The CDR3 has 20 residues. Losses at the gene ends were 6 bases for V and 0 bases for J; bases not matched to a gene: 17. DNA for the CDR3: TGTGCCAGCAGGGGGGAGTCTGGTAGCGGGAGGAGAAGCTCCTACAATGAGCAGTTCTTC. Translation gives CASRGESGSGRRSSYNEQFF.

This clonotype showed up many times. V is TRBV6-2 or TRBV6-3 and J is TRBJ2-5; 8 bases line up with TRBD2. Germline V lookup: CDR1 MNHEY, CDR2 SVGEGT. Unmatched junction bases numbered 8, after V lost 6 bases and J lost 5 bases. CDR3 length: 14 residues. The CDR3 loop is CASSTAGVGETQYF. The CDR3 region has the DNA TGTGCCAGCAGCACAGCGGGAGTGGGGGAGACCCAGTACTTC.

This clonotype showed up many times. This chain uses TRBV20-1 with TRBJ2-1; D gene ambiguous. Germline V gene data show CDR1 as DFQATT and CDR2 as SNEGSKA (reference sequence). The CDR3 extends over 8 amino acids. V lost 7 bases to trimming and J lost 10 bases, with 5 bases between them. The CDR3 DNA follows: TGCAGTGGAGAGGAGCAGTTCTTC. This encodes CSGEEQFF.

In its sample, this clonotype was seen many times. This chain joins TRBV25-1 and TRBJ1-1; D possibly corresponds to TRBD1 (6 bases). The CDR3 is 12 amino acids. CDR1 and CDR2 from the germline V gene are MGHDK and SYGVNS. V was clipped by 5 bases and J by 10 bases, with 14 bases between them. The CDR3 DNA sequence: TGTGCCAGCAGTCGGACCCAAGGGGGAGCTTTCTTT. Its translation is CASSRTQGGAFF.

The genes are TRBV18 and TRBJ2-7, with D possibly being TRBD2 (6 bases). This CDR3 spans 13 amino acids. Germline CDR1 reads KGHSH; CDR2 reads LQKENI. Trimming took 6 bases from V and 3 from J, leaving 12 bases between them. CDR3 DNA sequence: TGTGCCAGCTCGCCGACTAGAAACTACGAGCAGTACGTC. Translation: CASSPTRNYEQYV.

In its sample, this clonotype was seen many times. This rearrangement joins TRBV6-5 to TRBJ2-1; D is ambiguous. CDR3 length equals 15 residues. Between the trimmed V and J ends, which lost 0 bases and 4 bases, there was a span of 10 bases. Germline CDR1 and CDR2: MNHEY and SVGAGI. The CDR3 DNA reads as TGTGCCAGCAGTTACTCTGCGGACCCATACAATGAGCAGTTCTTC. Encoded protein: CASSYSADPYNEQFF.

This clonotype occurred many times. This sequence joins TRBV24-1 and TRBJ2-2; no definite D call. Per the germline V gene, CDR1 is KGHDR and CDR2 is SFDVKD. This CDR3 has 16 amino acids. V lost 4 bases to trimming and J lost 6 bases, with 17 bases between them. The DNA of the CDR3 is TGTGCCACCAGTGACCGCAGTAATAGACGTTCCGGGGAGCTGTTTTTT. As protein: CATSDRSNRRSGELFF.

This clonotype was counted many times. V gene TRBV18 combines with J gene TRBJ2-1, with unresolved D. Germline CDR1 is KGHSH and CDR2 is LQKENI. V was pared by 2 bases and J by 8 bases, with 10 bases between. The CDR3 runs to 13 residues. CDR3 sequence (DNA): TGTGCCAGCTCACCAAGGATCACCGATGAGCAGTTCTTC. This translates into CASSPRITDEQFF.

This clonotype was detected ten times or more. The rearrangement links TRBV11-3 to TRBJ2-1, with a weak D call TRBD2 (6 bases). V was trimmed by 4 bases and J by 1 base, leaving 20 bases between them. CDR1 is SGHNT, CDR2 YENEEA, per germline. The CDR3 runs 18 residues. CDR3 in amino acids: CASSSRGKTRRSYNEQFF. CDR3 in DNA: TGTGCCAGCAGCTCGAGAGGGAAGACTAGGCGGTCCTACAATGAGCAGTTCTTC.

Many counts were recorded for this clonotype. This sequence joins TRBV18 and TRBJ2-7; 8 bases fit TRBD1. Looked up from germline, CDR1 is KGHSH and CDR2 is LQKENI. V was pared by 2 bases and J by 3 bases, with 6 bases of the junction left unmatched. The CDR3 is 15 amino acids. CDR3: CASSPGQGMSYEQYF. CDR3 nucleotide sequence: TGTGCCAGCTCACCAGGACAGGGAATGAGCTACGAGCAGTACTTC.

The chain combines TRBV5-1 with TRBJ2-2; D might be TRBD2 (6 bases). The V gene lost 5 bases and the J gene lost 3 bases, with 14 bases spanning the gap. CDR1 SGHRS and CDR2 YFSETQ come from the germline V gene. CDR3 length equals 15 residues. This chain's CDR3 is CASRSRPSDTGELFF. CDR3 in DNA: TGCGCCAGCAGGTCAAGACCTAGCGACACCGGGGAGCTGTTTTTT.

This clonotype was observed many times. V usage is TRBV12-3 or TRBV12-4 and J usage is TRBJ2-5, with 9 bases that match TRBD1. This CDR3 is built from 17 residues. Trimming took 5 bases from V and 4 from J; bases not matched to a gene: 14. The CDR3 loop is CASSRDPGTGIGETQYF. For the CDR3, the DNA is TGTGCCAGCAGTCGTGATCCCGGGACAGGGATCGGAGAGACCCAGTACTTC.

This clonotype was detected many times. The V gene is TRBV2, the J gene TRBJ1-5; D unresolved. Germline CDR1 and CDR2: SNHLY and FYNNEI. The CDR3 totals 15 residues. With 2 bases removed from V and 0 bases from J, the gap between germline ends came to 8 bases. CDR3 sequence reads: CASSESSGSNQPQHF. The CDR3, as DNA: TGTGCCAGCAGTGAATCGAGTGGTAGCAATCAGCCCCAGCATTTT. The full variable domain, with the rest looked up from reference TRBV2 and TRBJ1-5, is EPEVTQTPSHQVTQMGQEVILRCVPISNHLYFYWYRQILGQKVEFLVSFYNNEISEKSEIFDDQFSVERPDGSNFTLKIRSTKLEDSAMYFCASSESSGSNQPQHFGDGTRLSIL.

This clonotype was seen many times. The chain employs TRBV2 and TRBJ2-5; D gene unclear. V gave up 5 bases and J gave up 5 bases, with 12 bases separating them. The V gene's germline CDR1 is SNHLY and CDR2 FYNNEI. The CDR3 is made up of 13 amino acids. The DNA of the CDR3 is TGTGCCAGCAGTACGGGCGGCAGGGAGACCCAGTACTTC. Translating it yields CASSTGGRETQYF.

This clonotype occurred many times. The V call is TRBV12-3 or TRBV12-4, the J call TRBJ2-2; the D is unclear. This CDR3 region has 14 residues. The ends were cut back, 3 bases at V and 4 bases at J, with 9 bases in the middle. The CDR3 loop is CASSFWRRTGELFF. Here the CDR3 DNA reads TGTGCCAGCAGTTTTTGGCGGCGCACCGGGGAGCTGTTTTTT.

This clonotype appeared many times. The J gene is TRBJ2-2, the V gene TRBV9; a possible D gene is TRBD2 (6 bases). Germline V gene lookup returns CDR1 SGDLS and CDR2 YYNGEE. The CDR3 contains 15 residues. Deletions cut 2 bases from V and 2 bases from J, with 10 bases between. This CDR3 reads CASSVWGTNTGELFF. DNA of the CDR3: TGTGCCAGCAGCGTCTGGGGGACTAACACCGGGGAGCTGTTTTTT.

This clonotype was seen many times. The genes are TRBV12-3 or TRBV12-4 and TRBJ2-2; 8 bases align to TRBD2. This CDR3 comprises 15 residues. V dropped 3 bases and J dropped 5; count of bases not matched to a gene: 5. In DNA, the CDR3 is TGTGCCAGCAGTTTTGGGACTAGTTATACCGGGGAGCTGTTTTTT. Translation gives CASSFGTSYTGELFF.

The chain combines TRBV29-1 with TRBJ2-1, with D unresolved. Germline V gene data show CDR1 as SQVTM and CDR2 as ANQGSEA. Trimming removed 4 bases from V and 0 bases from J, with 10 bases in between. The CDR3 extends over 14 amino acids. CDR3 coding DNA: TGCAGCGTTGTACTGGGTCTCTCCTACAATGAGCAGTTCTTC. Its translation is CSVVLGLSYNEQFF.

This clonotype occurred many times. This sequence joins TRBV27 and TRBJ2-7; a weak D match, TRBD1 (6 bases). Germline CDR1 and CDR2: MNHEY and SMNVEV (reference sequence). The CDR3 length is 13 residues. V lost 5 bases, J lost 3 bases, and 11 bases lay in between. The CDR3 protein is CASSSGQYYEQYF. The CDR3 nucleotides read TGTGCCAGCAGTAGCGGACAGTACTACGAGCAGTACTTC.

This clonotype was recorded many times. V is TRBV6-5 and J is TRBJ2-3; possibly TRBD1 or TRBD2 for D (5 bases each). The CDR3 has 15 amino acids. V was trimmed by 11 bases and J by 2 bases, leaving 20 bases between them. Germline V CDR1 and CDR2: MNHEY, SVGAGI. CDR3 DNA: TGTGCCTCCTCATCGGGGCAGCTACTCACAGATACGCAGTATTTT. Its translation: CASSSGQLLTDTQYF.